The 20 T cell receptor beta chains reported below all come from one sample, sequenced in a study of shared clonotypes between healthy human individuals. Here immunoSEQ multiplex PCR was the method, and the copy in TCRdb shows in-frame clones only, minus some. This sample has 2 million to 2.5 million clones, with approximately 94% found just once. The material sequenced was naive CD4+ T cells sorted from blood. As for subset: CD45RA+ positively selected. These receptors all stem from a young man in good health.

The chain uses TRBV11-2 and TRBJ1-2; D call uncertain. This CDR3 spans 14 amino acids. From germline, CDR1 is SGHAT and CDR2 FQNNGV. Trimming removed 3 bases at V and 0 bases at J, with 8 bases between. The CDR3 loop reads CASSFGLTNYGYTF. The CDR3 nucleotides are TGTGCCAGCAGCTTCGGACTTACTAACTATGGCTACACCTTC.

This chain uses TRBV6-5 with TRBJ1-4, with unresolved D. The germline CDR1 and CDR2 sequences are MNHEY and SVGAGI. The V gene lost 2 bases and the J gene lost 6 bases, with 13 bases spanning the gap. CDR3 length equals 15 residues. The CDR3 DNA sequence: TGTGCCAGCAGTTACAGCAGAGATTCCTATGAAAAACTGTTTTTT. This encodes CASSYSRDSYEKLFF.

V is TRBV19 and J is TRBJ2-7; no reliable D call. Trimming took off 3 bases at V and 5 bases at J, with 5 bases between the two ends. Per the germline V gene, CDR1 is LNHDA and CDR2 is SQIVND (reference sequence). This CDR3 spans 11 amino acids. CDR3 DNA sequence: TGTGCCAGTAGTATCTGGGACGAGCAGTACTTC. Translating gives CASSIWDEQYF.

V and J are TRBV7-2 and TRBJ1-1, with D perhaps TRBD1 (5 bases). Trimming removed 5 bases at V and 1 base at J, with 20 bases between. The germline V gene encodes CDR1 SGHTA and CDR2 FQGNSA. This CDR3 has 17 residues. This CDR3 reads CASSDPGRGGRNTEAFF. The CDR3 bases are TGTGCCAGCAGCGACCCGGGACGGGGGGGGAGGAACACTGAAGCTTTCTTT.

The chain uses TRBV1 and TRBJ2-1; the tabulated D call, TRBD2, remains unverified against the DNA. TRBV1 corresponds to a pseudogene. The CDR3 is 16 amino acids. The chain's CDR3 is CTSSQGGIISYNEQFF. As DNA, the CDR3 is TGCACCAGCAGCCAGGGGGGGATAATCTCCTACAATGAGCAGTTCTTC.

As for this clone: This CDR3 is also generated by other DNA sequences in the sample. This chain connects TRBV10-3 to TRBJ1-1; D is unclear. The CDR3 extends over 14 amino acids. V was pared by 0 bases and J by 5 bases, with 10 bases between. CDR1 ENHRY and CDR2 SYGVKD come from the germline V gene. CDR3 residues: CAISESGGRTEAFF. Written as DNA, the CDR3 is TGTGCCATCAGTGAGTCTGGCGGGAGGACTGAAGCTTTCTTT.

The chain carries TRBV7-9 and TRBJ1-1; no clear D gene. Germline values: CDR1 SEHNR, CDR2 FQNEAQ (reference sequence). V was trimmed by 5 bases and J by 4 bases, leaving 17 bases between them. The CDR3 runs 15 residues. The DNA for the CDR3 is TGTGCCAGCAGCCCTAGCGGGTTGGGCGGCACTGAAGCTTTCTTT. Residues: CASSPSGLGGTEAFF.

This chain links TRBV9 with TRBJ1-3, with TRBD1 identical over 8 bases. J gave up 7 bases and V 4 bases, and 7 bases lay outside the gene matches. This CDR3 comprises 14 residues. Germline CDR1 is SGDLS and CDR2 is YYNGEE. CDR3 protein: CASSFTDRVNTIYF. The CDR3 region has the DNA TGTGCCAGCAGCTTCACGGACAGGGTGAACACCATATATTTT.

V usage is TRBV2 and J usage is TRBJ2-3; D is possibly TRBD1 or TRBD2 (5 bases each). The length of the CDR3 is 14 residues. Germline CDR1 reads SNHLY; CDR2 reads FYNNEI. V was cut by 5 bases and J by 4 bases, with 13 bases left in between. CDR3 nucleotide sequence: TGTGCCAGCAGTAGGGACCCTGGAGCAGATACGCAGTATTTT. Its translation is CASSRDPGADTQYF.

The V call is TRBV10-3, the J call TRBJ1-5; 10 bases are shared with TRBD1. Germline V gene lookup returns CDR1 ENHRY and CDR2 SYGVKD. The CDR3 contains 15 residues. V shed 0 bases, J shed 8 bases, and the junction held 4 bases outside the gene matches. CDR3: CAISESGQGYEPQHF. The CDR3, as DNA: TGTGCCATCAGTGAGTCGGGACAGGGGTATGAGCCCCAGCATTTT.

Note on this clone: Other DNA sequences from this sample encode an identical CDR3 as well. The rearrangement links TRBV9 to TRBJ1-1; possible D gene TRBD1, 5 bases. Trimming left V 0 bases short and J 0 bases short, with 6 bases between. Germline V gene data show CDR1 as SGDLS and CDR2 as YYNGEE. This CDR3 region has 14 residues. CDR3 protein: CASSVEGMNTEAFF. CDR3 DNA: TGTGCCAGCAGCGTAGAGGGGATGAACACTGAAGCTTTCTTT.

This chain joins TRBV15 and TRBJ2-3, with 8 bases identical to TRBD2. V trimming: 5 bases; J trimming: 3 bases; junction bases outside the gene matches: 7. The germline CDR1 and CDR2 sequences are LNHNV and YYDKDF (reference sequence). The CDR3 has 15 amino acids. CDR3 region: CATSPPGGPTDTQYF. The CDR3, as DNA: TGTGCCACCAGCCCCCCGGGAGGGCCAACAGATACGCAGTATTTT. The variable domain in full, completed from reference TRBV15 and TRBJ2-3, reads DAMVIQNPRYQVTQFGKPVTLSCSQTLNHNVMYWYQQKSSQAPKLLFHYYDKDFNNEADTPDNFQSRRPNTSFCFLDIRSPGLGDTAMYLCATSPPGGPTDTQYFGPGTRLTVL.

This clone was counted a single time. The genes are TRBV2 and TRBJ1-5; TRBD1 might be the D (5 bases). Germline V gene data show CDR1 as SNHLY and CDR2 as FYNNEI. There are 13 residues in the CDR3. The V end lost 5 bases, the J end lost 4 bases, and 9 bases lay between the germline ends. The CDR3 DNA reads TGTGCCAGCAGTTTCCAGGGAAATCAGCCCCAGCATTTT. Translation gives CASSFQGNQPQHF.

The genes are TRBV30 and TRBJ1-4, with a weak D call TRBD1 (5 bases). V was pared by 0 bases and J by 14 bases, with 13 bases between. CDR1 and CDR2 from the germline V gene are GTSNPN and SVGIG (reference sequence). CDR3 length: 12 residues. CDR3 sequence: CAWSVPPRGLFF. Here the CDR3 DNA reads TGTGCCTGGAGTGTACCCCCGAGGGGTCTGTTTTTT. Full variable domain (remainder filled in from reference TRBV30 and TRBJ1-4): SQTIHQWPATLVQPVGSPLSLECTVEGTSNPNLYWYRQAAGRGLQLLFYSVGIGQISSEVPQNLSASRPQDRQFILSSKKLLLSDSGFYLCAWSVPPRGLFFGSGTQLSVL.

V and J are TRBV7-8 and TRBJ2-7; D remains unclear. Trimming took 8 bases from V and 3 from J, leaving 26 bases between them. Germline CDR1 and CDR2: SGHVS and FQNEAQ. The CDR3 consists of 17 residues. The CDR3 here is CASAPGPRAPKGYEQYF. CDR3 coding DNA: TGTGCCAGCGCCCCGGGCCCTCGAGCGCCAAAGGGCTACGAGCAGTACTTC.

The CDR3 is CASRRESAGELFF. Here the CDR3 DNA reads TGCGCCAGCAGAAGGGAGAGTGCCGGGGAGCTGTTTTTT. The V gene is TRBV5-1, the J gene TRBJ2-2; tentative D call: TRBD2 (5 bases). The CDR3 extends over 13 amino acids. The V gene's germline CDR1 is SGHRS and CDR2 YFSETQ. With 5 bases removed from V and 6 bases from J, the gap between germline ends came to 11 bases. Variable domain in full (rest from reference TRBV5-1 and TRBJ2-2): KAGVTQTPRYLIKTRGQQVTLSCSPISGHRSVSWYQQTPGQGLQFLFEYFSETQRNKGNFPGRFSGRQFSNSRSEMNVSTLELGDSALYLCASRRESAGELFFGEGSRLTVL.

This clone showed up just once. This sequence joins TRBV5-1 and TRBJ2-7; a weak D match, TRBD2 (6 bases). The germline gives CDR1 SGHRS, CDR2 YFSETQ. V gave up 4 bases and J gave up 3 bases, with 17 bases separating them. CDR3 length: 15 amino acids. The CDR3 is CASSPTTGTYYEQYF. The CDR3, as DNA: TGCGCCAGCAGCCCAACCACCGGGACTTACTACGAGCAGTACTTC.

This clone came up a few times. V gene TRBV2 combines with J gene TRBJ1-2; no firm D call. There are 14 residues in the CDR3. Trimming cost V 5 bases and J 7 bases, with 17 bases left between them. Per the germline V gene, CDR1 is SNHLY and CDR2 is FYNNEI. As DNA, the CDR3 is TGTGCCAGCAGTTCAAGCTCGGGGTCTAGTGGCTACACCTTC. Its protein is CASSSSSGSSGYTF.

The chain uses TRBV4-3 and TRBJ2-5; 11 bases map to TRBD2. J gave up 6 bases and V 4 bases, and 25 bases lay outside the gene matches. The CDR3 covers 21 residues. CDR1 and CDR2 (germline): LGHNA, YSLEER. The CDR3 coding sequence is TGCGCCAGCAGCCCCCGAAAGAAAGAGGCTAGCGGGAGGAAATGGGTGCAGACCCAGTACTTC. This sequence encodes CASSPRKKEASGRKWVQTQYF.

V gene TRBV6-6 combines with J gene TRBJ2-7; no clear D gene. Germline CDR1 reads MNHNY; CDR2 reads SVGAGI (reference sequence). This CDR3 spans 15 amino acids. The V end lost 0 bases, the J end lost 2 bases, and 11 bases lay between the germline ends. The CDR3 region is CASSYSIASAYEQYF. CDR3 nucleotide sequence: TGTGCCAGCAGTTACTCGATCGCTTCGGCCTACGAGCAGTACTTC.